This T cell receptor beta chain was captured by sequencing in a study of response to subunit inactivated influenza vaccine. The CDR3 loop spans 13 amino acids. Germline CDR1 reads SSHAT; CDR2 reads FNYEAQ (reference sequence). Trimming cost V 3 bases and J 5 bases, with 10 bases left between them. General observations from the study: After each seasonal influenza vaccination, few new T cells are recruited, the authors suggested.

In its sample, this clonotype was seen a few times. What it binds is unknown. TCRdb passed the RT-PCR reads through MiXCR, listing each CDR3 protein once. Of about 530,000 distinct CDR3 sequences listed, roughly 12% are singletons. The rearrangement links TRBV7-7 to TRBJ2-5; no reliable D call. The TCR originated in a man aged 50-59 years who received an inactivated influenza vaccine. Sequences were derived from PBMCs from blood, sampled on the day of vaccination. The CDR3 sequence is CASSFTKGETQYF. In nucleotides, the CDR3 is TGTGCCAGCAGCTTTACGAAGGGCGAGACCCAGTACTTC. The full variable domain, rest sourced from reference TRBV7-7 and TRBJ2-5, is GAGVSQSPRYKVTKRGQDVTLRCDPISSHATLYWYQQALGQGPEFLTYFNYEAQPDKSGLPSDRFSAERPEGSISTLTIQRTEQRDSAMYRCASSFTKGETQYFGPGTRLLVL.